This T cell receptor (beta chain) was profiled in a study of T cell responses to AZD1222 COVID-19 vaccine. The repertoire was sequenced with immunoSEQ multiplex PCR; TCRdb's copy has only in-frame clones and lacks some. This repertoire shows over 65,000 clones, roughly nine tenths found once; its top ten account for approximately 5%. Broader study findings: Sampled repertoires all dated from after the peak T cell response. Nearly half of spike-specific TCRs reportedly target unmutated variant regions. Clonal diversity was possibly underestimated, and the donors were mostly white British, with more females. The study identified only six AZD1222 recipients as seropositive at baseline.

Trimming removed 4 bases at V and 3 bases at J, with 6 bases between. Germline CDR1 SQVTM, CDR2 ANQGSEA. The CDR3 contains 11 residues. In the case of this clone: Its antigen remains unidentified.

This chain uses TRBV29-1 with TRBJ1-2; the D is unclear. The material sequenced was peripheral blood, taken 28 days after the second AZD1222 dose. The clonotype comes from an adult who received the AZD1222 COVID-19 vaccine. CDR3 bases: TGCAGCGTTGGTAATGACTATGGCTACACCTTC. Translation gives CSVGNDYGYTF.